This section outlines one TCR beta chain sequence together with its context. Other DNA sequences in this specimen translate into the identical CDR3. Clones were read by immunoSEQ multiplex PCR, and TCRdb kept only the in-frame ones, dropping some. Of about 2.4 million clones in the sample, roughly 93% were seen once. CDR1 SGHTA and CDR2 FQGTGA come from the germline V gene. V lost 5 bases to trimming and J lost 4 bases; unmatched junction nucleotides: 5. The CDR3 runs to 15 residues. These data belong to a study of shared clonotypes between healthy human individuals. On the study more broadly: Ranging from 18 to 49 in age, donors were a couple of women and a few men. Per donor, three plates held CD4 naive cells, three held CD4 memory, two held CD8 naive and one held CD8 memory.

Every contributor of samples was a Caucasian grown-up residing in Nashville, Tennessee. This receptor was obtained from a man aged 18 to 30 in good health. Some clones in this sample may be carry-over from other donors' samples. The chain combines TRBV7-3 with TRBJ2-1; 10 bases match TRBD2. The specimen was naive CD4+ T cells from PBMCs. Subset given: CD45RA+ positively selected. This CDR3 is CASSPLAGVYNEQFF. Here the CDR3 DNA reads TGTGCCAGCAGCCCGCTAGCGGGAGTGTACAATGAGCAGTTCTTC.